The 11 T cell receptor beta chains below were found in one sample sequenced in a study of blood T cell repertoires in COVID-19. The assay was immunoSEQ multiplex PCR, and TCRdb's table has in-frame clones only and misses some. The data show tens of thousands of clones, with around 74% seen just once and roughly 8% held by the top ten. The sequenced sample was peripheral blood. Receptor source: a woman between 65 and 79 years old with active or convalescent COVID-19.

This chain connects TRBV5-6 to TRBJ1-2; D is undetermined. Germline loops: CDR1 SGHDT, CDR2 YYEEEE. Trimming took off 2 bases at V and 1 base at J, with 6 bases between the two ends. CDR3 size: 13 residues. CDR3 DNA sequence: TGTGCCAGCAGCTTCGGGAGTAACTATGGCTACACCTTC. Encoded protein: CASSFGSNYGYTF.

This clone was found a few times. The V gene is TRBV19, the J gene TRBJ2-3; 8 bases map to TRBD1. CDR3 length equals 16 residues. Looked up from germline, CDR1 is LNHDA and CDR2 is SQIVND (reference sequence). The V gene end was trimmed by 7 bases and the J gene end by 3 bases; junction bases not matched to a gene: 12. The CDR3 region has the DNA TGTGCCAGTACCGTGCATGGACAGGGAAAAACAGATACGCAGTATTTT. Its protein is CASTVHGQGKTDTQYF.

In this sample, this clone turned up a few times. The chain recombines TRBV7-9 with TRBJ2-1; possible D gene TRBD1, 6 bases. The V gene's germline CDR1 is SEHNR and CDR2 FQNEAQ (reference sequence). The CDR3 spans 15 residues. V lost 6 bases, J lost 0 bases, and 12 bases lay in between. CDR3 loop: CASSSPGDSYNEQFF. DNA for the CDR3: TGTGCCAGCAGTTCACCAGGGGACTCCTACAATGAGCAGTTCTTC.

The chain has TRBV10-2 and TRBJ1-2, with D perhaps TRBD1 (6 bases). The CDR3 totals 13 residues. The germline gives CDR1 WSHSY, CDR2 SAAADI. The V and J ends lost 6 bases and 7 bases respectively, with 15 bases between them. The CDR3 here is CASRGRGVGGYTF. The DNA for the CDR3 is TGCGCCAGCAGGGGCAGGGGCGTCGGTGGCTACACCTTC.

The V gene is TRBV14, the J gene TRBJ1-1, with D unclear. CDR1 and CDR2 (germline): SGHDN, FVKESK. This CDR3 region has 20 residues. V was pared by 0 bases and J by 5 bases, with 28 bases between. The CDR3 here is CASSQDAYSGWLGKRTEAFF. In nucleotides, the CDR3 is TGTGCCAGCAGCCAAGATGCCTATTCCGGGTGGCTGGGCAAGCGGACTGAAGCTTTCTTT.

The rearrangement uses TRBV7-9 and TRBJ1-1, with unresolved D. CDR3 length equals 15 residues. Germline CDR1 SEHNR, CDR2 FQNEAQ (reference sequence). V lost 7 bases and J lost 3, with 18 bases in between. CDR3: CASTPLPGMYTEAFF. The CDR3, as DNA: TGTGCCAGCACCCCACTGCCGGGGATGTACACTGAAGCTTTCTTT.

This sequence joins TRBV9 and TRBJ2-1; TRBD2 might be the D (6 bases). Germline V lookup: CDR1 SGDLS, CDR2 YYNGEE. V was clipped by 0 bases and J by 6 bases, with 10 bases between them. This CDR3 region has 14 residues. CDR3 DNA: TGTGCCAGCAGCGTAGCCGGGAGTGGCAATGAGCAGTTCTTC. Translation gives CASSVAGSGNEQFF.

A few counts support this clone. The CDR3 protein is CASSLRWGQGALLETQYF. CDR3 nucleotides: TGTGCCAGCAGCTTAAGATGGGGACAGGGGGCTCTTTTGGAGACCCAGTACTTC. The chain recombines TRBV7-6 with TRBJ2-5; 12 nucleotides align to TRBD1. The CDR3 contains 18 residues. V was pared by 2 bases and J by 5 bases, with 12 bases of the junction left unmatched. Germline loops: CDR1 SGHVS, CDR2 FNYEAQ.

J is TRBJ2-1 and V is TRBV14, with 8 bases identical to TRBD2. Trimming removed 1 base from V and 5 bases from J; junction bases left unmatched: 7. Germline CDR1 SGHDN, CDR2 FVKESK. The CDR3 spans 16 residues. CDR3 sequence: CASSQAGTSRHNEQFF. The DNA for the CDR3 is TGTGCCAGCAGCCAAGCCGGGACTAGTAGACACAATGAGCAGTTCTTC.

The chain is built from TRBV3-1 (or the pseudogene TRBV3-2) and TRBJ2-2; 11 bases agree with TRBD2. The CDR3 length is 16 residues. Unmatched junction bases numbered 5, after V lost 5 bases and J lost 3 bases. Per germline, CDR1 LGHDT and CDR2 YNNKEL (reference sequence). CDR3 sequence reads: CASSLMGLADTGELFF. CDR3 nucleotides: TGTGCCAGCAGCTTAATGGGACTAGCGGACACCGGGGAGCTGTTTTTT.

The chain joins TRBV19 to TRBJ1-1, with TRBD1 identical over 10 bases. Germline V lookup: CDR1 LNHDA, CDR2 SQIVND (reference sequence). The CDR3 has 15 residues. With V trimmed by 4 bases and J by 3 bases, 5 bases remained unmatched. The CDR3 DNA reads as TGTGCCAGTAGTAGAGGGGACAGGGGATACACTGAAGCTTTCTTT. This encodes CASSRGDRGYTEAFF.